This record concerns one T cell receptor beta chain sequence. What it recognizes is unknown. The source of the sample is a study of post-analysis software for immune sequencing data. General observations from the study: A handful of TRBV segments were more frequent in patients than controls; TRBV5-6, TRBV5-1 and TRBV20-1 belonged to this group.

CDR3 length: 16 amino acids. The V and J ends lost 6 bases and 3 bases respectively, with 21 bases between them. Germline CDR1 is DFQATT and CDR2 is SNEGSKA (reference sequence). The TCR beta cDNA libraries carried unique molecular identifiers. TCRdb fed the PCR reads into MiXCR, producing one record per CDR3 protein. The sample holds about 810,000 distinct CDR3 sequences, roughly 50% seen once. The chain recombines TRBV20-1 with TRBJ1-3; D gene ambiguous. Sequencing was performed on blood. The origin of this receptor is a girl aged 10-17 years with multiple sclerosis. CDR3 sequence reads: CSAPGAPEKVGNTIYF. Written as DNA, the CDR3 is TGCAGTGCCCCGGGAGCGCCTGAGAAGGTTGGAAACACCATATATTTT.